The rows below give T cell receptor beta chains drawn from one sample of a study of T-cell reconstitution after alpha-beta-depleted transplantation in children. TCRdb re-called the PCR reads through MiXCR, storing one row per CDR3 protein. This sample has a few hundred thousand distinct CDR3 sequences, with approximately 9.8% found just once. Sequencing used PBMCs from the stem cell graft donor, obtained from the stem cell graft. These TCRs come from a human donor who donated a stem cell graft to a child with SCID. Both conserved end residues are part of each CDR3. The D gene is left open where the match is weak. Clone size is not always given. Where it is, it says once, few, many or a class for expanded clones.

V gene: TRBV28; clone size: NA; J gene: TRBJ1-1; D gene: NA; CDR3 protein: CASSYYAEAFF; CDR3 DNA: TGTGCCAGCAGCTACTATGCTGAAGCTTTCTTT
V gene: TRBV4-2; clone size: many; J gene: TRBJ2-7; D gene: NA; CDR3 protein: CASSPRVERYSYEQYF; CDR3 DNA: TGTGCCAGCAGCCCCCGGGTGGAGCGCTATTCCTACGAGCAGTACTTC
V gene: TRBV18; clone size: many; J gene: TRBJ1-5; D gene: NA; CDR3 protein: CASSPGSDSAQHF; CDR3 DNA: TGTGCCAGCTCACCAGGGTCCGATTCGGCCCAGCATTTT
V gene: TRBV7-9; clone size: NA; J gene: TRBJ1-2; D gene: TRBD1; CDR3 protein: CASSLDRLLTNYGYTF; CDR3 DNA: TGTGCCAGCAGCCTGGACAGGTTGCTAACTAACTATGGCTACACCTTC
V gene: TRBV12-3/TRBV12-4; clone size: many; J gene: TRBJ2-1; D gene: TRBD1; CDR3 protein: CASSPTGDRGLNEQFF; CDR3 DNA: TGTGCCAGCAGCCCGACCGGGGACAGGGGGCTTAATGAGCAGTTCTTC
V gene: TRBV7-2; clone size: many; J gene: TRBJ2-5; D gene: TRBD2; CDR3 protein: CASSFRRGKETQYF; CDR3 DNA: TGTGCCAGCAGCTTTAGGCGGGGGAAAGAGACCCAGTACTTC
V gene: TRBV4-3; clone size: many; J gene: TRBJ2-7; D gene: TRBD1; CDR3 protein: CASSQERTGGAGTYEQYF; CDR3 DNA: TGCGCCAGCAGCCAAGAGAGGACAGGGGGCGCAGGAACCTACGAGCAGTACTTC
V gene: TRBV6-4; clone size: many; J gene: TRBJ1-1; D gene: NA; CDR3 protein: CASSVEFHTEAFF; CDR3 DNA: TGTGCCAGCAGTGTGGAGTTTCACACTGAAGCTTTCTTT
V gene: TRBV7-2; clone size: many; J gene: TRBJ1-6; D gene: NA; CDR3 protein: CASSLGLRSPLHF; CDR3 DNA: TGTGCCAGCAGCTTAGGGCTTCGCTCACCCCTCCACTTT
V gene: TRBV20-1; clone size: many; J gene: TRBJ2-3; D gene: TRBD1; CDR3 protein: CSTPDSGTGTDTQYF; CDR3 DNA: TGCAGTACCCCGGACTCCGGGACAGGGACAGATACGCAGTATTTT
V gene: TRBV6-5; clone size: many; J gene: TRBJ1-1; D gene: NA; CDR3 protein: CASSYLSSEGAFF; CDR3 DNA: TGTGCCAGCAGTTACTTATCCTCGGAGGGAGCTTTCTTT
V gene: TRBV5-5; clone size: many; J gene: TRBJ1-4; D gene: NA; CDR3 protein: CASSPPWGPNEKLFF; CDR3 DNA: TGTGCCAGCAGCCCCCCATGGGGACCTAATGAAAAACTGTTTTTT
V gene: TRBV7-2; clone size: many; J gene: TRBJ2-2; D gene: NA; CDR3 protein: CASSKTPSRELFF; CDR3 DNA: TGTGCCAGCAGCAAGACCCCTTCGAGGGAGCTGTTTTTT
V gene: TRBV20-1; clone size: many; J gene: TRBJ2-7; D gene: TRBD1; CDR3 protein: CSAWTGVSYEQYF; CDR3 DNA: TGCAGTGCTTGGACAGGGGTATCCTACGAGCAGTACTTC
V gene: TRBV5-1; clone size: NA; J gene: TRBJ2-7; D gene: TRBD2; CDR3 protein: CASRRGIPFKSYEQYF; CDR3 DNA: TGCGCCAGCAGGCGGGGGATCCCATTCAAGTCCTACGAGCAGTACTTC
V gene: TRBV20-1; clone size: many; J gene: TRBJ2-7; D gene: NA; CDR3 protein: CSARYGWEQYF; CDR3 DNA: TGCAGTGCTAGATATGGTTGGGAGCAGTACTTC
V gene: TRBV29-1; clone size: many; J gene: TRBJ2-6; D gene: NA; CDR3 protein: CSVAQAGANVLTF; CDR3 DNA: TGCAGCGTTGCGCAGGCCGGGGCCAACGTCCTGACTTTC
V gene: TRBV9; clone size: many; J gene: TRBJ2-7; D gene: NA; CDR3 protein: CASSNSGDHYEQYF; CDR3 DNA: TGTGCCAGCAGCAATTCGGGGGACCACTACGAGCAGTACTTC
V gene: TRBV5-5; clone size: NA; J gene: TRBJ1-1; D gene: NA; CDR3 protein: CASSSFGGRITEAFF; CDR3 DNA: TGTGCCAGCAGCTCCTTCGGAGGGAGGATAACTGAAGCTTTCTTT
V gene: TRBV7-8; clone size: many; J gene: TRBJ2-2; D gene: NA; CDR3 protein: CASSLGHQNGELFF; CDR3 DNA: TGTGCCAGCAGCTTAGGTCATCAAAACGGGGAGCTGTTTTTT
V gene: TRBV5-1; clone size: many; J gene: TRBJ2-7; D gene: NA; CDR3 protein: CASSLAATAYEQYF; CDR3 DNA: TGCGCCAGCAGCTTGGCCGCAACAGCCTACGAGCAGTACTTC
V gene: TRBV5-1; clone size: many; J gene: TRBJ2-5; D gene: NA; CDR3 protein: CASSSGLLLRQTQYF; CDR3 DNA: TGCGCCAGCAGCTCGGGACTTCTACTTCGGCAGACCCAGTACTTC
V gene: TRBV20-1; clone size: many; J gene: TRBJ1-2; D gene: TRBD1; CDR3 protein: CSAKTPIRDREGANYGYTF; CDR3 DNA: TGCAGTGCTAAAACCCCAATCCGGGACAGGGAAGGGGCTAACTATGGCTACACCTTC
V gene: TRBV5-1; clone size: many; J gene: TRBJ1-1; D gene: NA; CDR3 protein: CASSSEGNTEAFF; CDR3 DNA: TGCGCCAGCAGCTCCGAAGGGAACACTGAAGCTTTCTTT
V gene: TRBV27; clone size: many; J gene: TRBJ1-1; D gene: TRBD1; CDR3 protein: CASRPDRGWHTEAFF; CDR3 DNA: TGTGCCAGCAGGCCCGACAGGGGGTGGCACACTGAAGCTTTCTTT
V gene: TRBV9; clone size: many; J gene: TRBJ1-3; D gene: NA; CDR3 protein: CASSVVGRSGNTIYF; CDR3 DNA: TGTGCCAGCAGCGTAGTAGGACGGTCTGGAAACACCATATATTTT
V gene: TRBV5-6; clone size: many; J gene: TRBJ2-1; D gene: NA; CDR3 protein: CASSLDRGGSYNEQFF; CDR3 DNA: TGTGCCAGCAGCTTGGACAGGGGGGGATCCTACAATGAGCAGTTCTTC
V gene: TRBV5-6; clone size: NA; J gene: TRBJ1-2; D gene: TRBD1; CDR3 protein: CASSLYARQGHGYTF; CDR3 DNA: TGTGCCAGCAGCTTGTATGCTCGACAGGGACATGGCTACACCTTC
V gene: TRBV5-1; clone size: many; J gene: TRBJ2-7; D gene: TRBD2; CDR3 protein: CASSPVKSGGAYEQYF; CDR3 DNA: TGCGCCAGCAGCCCCGTAAAGAGCGGGGGGGCCTACGAGCAGTACTTC
V gene: TRBV12-3/TRBV12-4; clone size: few; J gene: TRBJ2-7; D gene: NA; CDR3 protein: CASSFGLWTYEQYF; CDR3 DNA: TGTGCCAGCAGTTTTGGCCTTTGGACCTACGAGCAGTACTTC
V gene: TRBV5-1; clone size: few; J gene: TRBJ2-7; D gene: NA; CDR3 protein: CASSPRAQGTYEQYF; CDR3 DNA: TGCGCCAGCAGCCCCCGGGCCCAAGGAACCTACGAGCAGTACTTC
V gene: TRBV5-1; clone size: many; J gene: TRBJ2-3; D gene: NA; CDR3 protein: CASSFGAVTDTQYF; CDR3 DNA: TGCGCCAGCAGCTTTGGAGCGGTCACAGATACGCAGTATTTT
V gene: TRBV5-5; clone size: many; J gene: TRBJ2-7; D gene: NA; CDR3 protein: CASSFPGTYEQYF; CDR3 DNA: TGTGCCAGCAGCTTCCCAGGAACCTACGAGCAGTACTTC
V gene: TRBV5-5; clone size: NA; J gene: TRBJ1-1; D gene: NA; CDR3 protein: CASWSVNTEAFF; CDR3 DNA: TGTGCCAGCTGGTCTGTGAACACTGAAGCTTTCTTT
V gene: TRBV29-1; clone size: many; J gene: TRBJ2-2; D gene: TRBD1; CDR3 protein: CSVNPRGSTGELFF; CDR3 DNA: TGCAGCGTAAACCCCAGGGGGAGCACCGGGGAGCTGTTTTTT
V gene: TRBV10-3; clone size: many; J gene: TRBJ2-7; D gene: NA; CDR3 protein: CAISERPAESSYEQYF; CDR3 DNA: TGTGCCATCAGTGAGCGGCCAGCGGAAAGCTCCTACGAGCAGTACTTC
V gene: TRBV2; clone size: many; J gene: TRBJ2-3; D gene: TRBD2; CDR3 protein: CASSDLLAGGYPSTDTQYF; CDR3 DNA: TGTGCCAGCAGTGATCTACTAGCGGGGGGCTATCCTAGCACAGATACGCAGTATTTT
V gene: TRBV30; clone size: many; J gene: TRBJ1-6; D gene: NA; CDR3 protein: CAWTRAGQYYNSPLHF; CDR3 DNA: TGTGCCTGGACTCGTGCGGGGCAATACTATAATTCACCCCTCCACTTT
V gene: TRBV28; clone size: many; J gene: TRBJ2-7; D gene: NA; CDR3 protein: CASSSFWDNRTYYSYEQYF; CDR3 DNA: TGTGCCAGCAGTTCCTTCTGGGATAACAGGACATACTACTCCTACGAGCAGTACTTC
V gene: TRBV7-9; clone size: many; J gene: TRBJ2-3; D gene: NA; CDR3 protein: CASSPSYVGTAGDTQYF; CDR3 DNA: TGTGCCAGCAGCCCCTCGTATGTAGGAACGGCGGGAGATACGCAGTATTTT
V gene: TRBV5-1; clone size: many; J gene: TRBJ2-1; D gene: TRBD1; CDR3 protein: CASSLTLRTGLYNEQFF; CDR3 DNA: TGCGCCAGCAGCTTGACTTTGCGGACAGGCCTTTACAATGAGCAGTTCTTC